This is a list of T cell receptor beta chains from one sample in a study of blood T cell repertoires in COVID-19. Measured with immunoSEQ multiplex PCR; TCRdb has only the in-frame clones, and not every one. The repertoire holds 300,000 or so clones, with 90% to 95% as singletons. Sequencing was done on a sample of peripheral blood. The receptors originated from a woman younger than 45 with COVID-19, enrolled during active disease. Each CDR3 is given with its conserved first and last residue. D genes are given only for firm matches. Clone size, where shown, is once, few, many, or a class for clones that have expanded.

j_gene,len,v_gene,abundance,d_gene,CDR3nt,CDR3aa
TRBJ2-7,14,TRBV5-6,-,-,TGTGCCAGCAGCTTGGGGCTAGCTTCCTACGAGCAGTACTTC,CASSLGLASYEQYF
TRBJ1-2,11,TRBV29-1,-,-,TGCAGCGTTGAATATAGCTATGGCTACACCTTC,CSVEYSYGYTF
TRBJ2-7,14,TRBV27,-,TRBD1,TGTGCCAGCAGTTGGGGACAGGGGGCGAGGGAGCAGTACTTC,CASSWGQGAREQYF
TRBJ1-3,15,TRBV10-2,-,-,TGCGCCAGCAGTGAGCCGAGGCCCGCTGGAAACACCATATATTTT,CASSEPRPAGNTIYF
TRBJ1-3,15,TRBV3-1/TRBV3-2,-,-,TGTGCCAGCAGCCAAGATACAGTCTCTGGAAACACCATATATTTT,CASSQDTVSGNTIYF
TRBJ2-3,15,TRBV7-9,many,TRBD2,TGTGCCAGCAGCTCCAGACTAGCGAGCACAGATACGCAGTATTTT,CASSSRLASTDTQYF
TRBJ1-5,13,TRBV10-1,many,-,TGCGCCAGCAGTGATGGCCCGCATCAGCCCCAGCATTTT,CASSDGPHQPQHF
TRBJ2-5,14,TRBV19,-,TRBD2,TGTGCCAGTAGTATAGGCGGGGGGCAAGAGACCCAGTACTTC,CASSIGGGQETQYF
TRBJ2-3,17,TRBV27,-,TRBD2,TGTGCCAGCAGTTTGGCAGGGAGAGCGGGAGGAGGAGATACGCAGTATTTT,CASSLAGRAGGGDTQYF
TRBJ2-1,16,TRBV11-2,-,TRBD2,TGTGCCAGCAGCTTAGGAGCCAGCGGGAGCGGGGATGAGCAGTTCTTC,CASSLGASGSGDEQFF
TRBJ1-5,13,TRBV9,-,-,TGTGCCAGCAGCCTAAGGGAGAATCAGCCCCAGCATTTT,CASSLRENQPQHF
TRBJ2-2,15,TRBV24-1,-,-,TGTGCCACCAGTGATAGCCTTCTGAACACCGGGGAGCTGTTTTTT,CATSDSLLNTGELFF
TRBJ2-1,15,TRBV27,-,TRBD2,TGTGCCAGCAGTTGGTTACTAGCGGCTTACAATGAGCAGTTCTTC,CASSWLLAAYNEQFF
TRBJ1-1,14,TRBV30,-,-,TGTGCCTGGAGTGGTCAGGGGCCGAACACTGAAGCTTTCTTT,CAWSGQGPNTEAFF
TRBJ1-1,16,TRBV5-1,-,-,TGCGCCAGCAGCTTGGCTGGGGGACAATTGAACACTGAAGCTTTCTTT,CASSLAGGQLNTEAFF
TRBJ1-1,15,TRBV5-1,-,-,TGCGCCAGCAGCTTTCGGGGGACCCAGAACACTGAAGCTTTCTTT,CASSFRGTQNTEAFF
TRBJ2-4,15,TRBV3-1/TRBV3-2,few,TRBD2,TGTGCCAGCAGCCAACCAAGCGGGAGGGTCCTCTTTTTGTACTTC,CASSQPSGRVLFLYF